Here is one T cell receptor (beta chain) with its context. This CDR3 region has 13 residues. Germline V gives CDR1 SGDLS, CDR2 YYNGEE. The V gene lost 4 bases and the J gene lost 1 base, with 8 bases spanning the gap. This sample is drawn from a study of blood T cell repertoires in COVID-19. In the study overall: PBMCs, B-cell-depleted T cells, or T cells provided the cDNA or gDNA that made up the material.

Profiled with immunoSEQ multiplex PCR; TCRdb holds only in-frame clones, not every one. This sample has 100,000 to 150,000 clones; over 75% occur once, and the top ten carry roughly a sixth. Seattle's cohort entered during active infection and was followed longitudinally. Material for sequencing was peripheral blood. The TCR sequence derives from a man under 40 with COVID-19, enrolled during active disease. The chain has TRBV9 and TRBJ1-2, with D possibly matching TRBD1 (6 bases). CDR3 bases: TGTGCCAGCAGCCGGACAGATAACTATGGCTACACCTTC. It is translated as CASSRTDNYGYTF.